These 21 T cell receptor beta chains share one sample of origin, sequenced in a study of sequential checkpoint blockade in melanoma. The treatment: randomized to nivolumab then ipilimumab (arm A) or the reverse (arm B). Some clones are missing from TCRdb's copy, which holds only in-frame ones; the method was immunoSEQ multiplex PCR. The repertoire holds around 37,000 clones, with roughly a third as singletons. This sample comprised tumor tissue (inferred from file names), obtained from a patient given nivolumab and ipilimumab in sequence. These TCRs come from a human donor with melanoma.

The J gene is TRBJ2-4, the V gene TRBV18; D is unclear. CDR1 is KGHSH, CDR2 LQKENI, per germline. CDR3 length: 14 residues. Trimming removed 0 bases from V and 4 bases from J, with 7 bases in between. The DNA for the CDR3 is TGTGCCAGCTCACCACCAGGTATTAAAAACATTCAGTACTTC. This translates into CASSPPGIKNIQYF.

A few counts support this clone. The chain combines TRBV10-3 with TRBJ2-5; 9 nucleotides agree with TRBD2. The length of the CDR3 is 15 residues. Germline V gene sequence: CDR1 ENHRY, CDR2 SYGVKD. Trimming cost V 2 bases and J 4 bases; bases outside gene matches: 5. CDR3 protein: CAISEGGGDAETQYF. CDR3 DNA: TGTGCCATCAGTGAGGGCGGGGGGGATGCAGAGACCCAGTACTTC.

Concerning this clone itself: Other nucleotide sequences from this sample produce the same CDR3. V usage is TRBV18 and J usage is TRBJ1-1; D ambiguous. V was shortened by 2 bases and J by 5 bases, with 6 bases between the two germline ends. This CDR3 comprises 12 residues. CDR1 is KGHSH, CDR2 LQKENI, per germline. CDR3 in DNA: TGTGCCAGCTCACCAATAGGGACTGAAGCTTTCTTT. Its translation is CASSPIGTEAFF. The full variable domain, with the rest looked up from reference TRBV18 and TRBJ1-1, is NAGVMQNPRHLVRRRGQEARLRCSPMKGHSHVYWYRQLPEEGLKFMVYLQKENIIDESGMPKERFSAEFPKEGPSILRIQQVVRGDSAAYFCASSPIGTEAFFGQGTRLTVV.

This chain uses TRBV19 with TRBJ1-1; D perhaps matches TRBD1 (5 bases). CDR3 size: 14 residues. Germline loops: CDR1 LNHDA, CDR2 SQIVND (reference sequence). Trimming cost V 3 bases and J 5 bases, with 13 bases left between them. CDR3 nucleotide sequence: TGTGCCAGTAGTATCCCGGGGCTTGGTACTGAAGCTTTCTTT. Its translation: CASSIPGLGTEAFF. The full variable domain, its missing parts supplied by reference TRBV19 and TRBJ1-1, is DGGITQSPKYLFRKEGQNVTLSCEQNLNHDAMYWYRQDPGQGLRLIYYSQIVNDFQKGDIAEGYSVSREKKESFPLTVTSAQKNPTAFYLCASSIPGLGTEAFFGQGTRLTVV.

This clone has more than one count but fewer than ten. The chain links TRBV6-8 to TRBJ1-6; 12 bases align to TRBD1. Germline lookup yields CDR1 MNHGY and CDR2 SAAAGT. J lost 8 bases, V lost 10 bases, and 6 bases had no gene match. The CDR3 length is 14 residues. CDR3 sequence: CAISGQGADSPLHF. The CDR3 DNA sequence: TGTGCCATCTCGGGACAGGGGGCAGATTCACCCCTCCACTTT.

The chain uses TRBV11-3 and TRBJ2-5, with TRBD1 as a possible D gene (6 bases). CDR3 length: 15 amino acids. Germline CDR1 reads SGHNT; CDR2 reads YENEEA. V lost 1 base and J lost 3, with 12 bases in between. CDR3 sequence: CASSLGGRTEETQYF. Here the CDR3 DNA reads TGTGCCAGCAGCTTAGGGGGGCGGACAGAAGAGACCCAGTACTTC.

The chain's CDR3 is CAIGSSTDTQYF. The CDR3 coding sequence is TGTGCCATCGGGAGCTCGACAGATACGCAGTATTTT. This chain uses TRBV10-3 with TRBJ2-3; D is possibly TRBD2 (5 bases). Germline V gives CDR1 ENHRY, CDR2 SYGVKD. The CDR3 spans 12 residues. Trimming left V 8 bases short and J 3 bases short, with 9 bases between.

This clone has more than one count but fewer than ten. The V gene is TRBV4-1, the J gene TRBJ2-1, with D maybe TRBD2 (5 bases). Germline CDR1 is MGHRA and CDR2 is YSYEKL. The CDR3 runs 18 residues. V was pared by 0 bases and J by 5 bases, with 20 bases between. This chain's CDR3 is CASSQERVEAEMDNEQFF. The CDR3 DNA reads TGCGCCAGCAGCCAAGAGAGAGTGGAGGCCGAAATGGACAATGAGCAGTTCTTC.

This chain connects TRBV30 to TRBJ1-5, with D perhaps TRBD1 (6 bases). The germline V gene has CDR1 GTSNPN and CDR2 SVGIG (reference sequence). Trimming removed 6 bases at V and 5 bases at J, with 14 bases between. The CDR3 runs 13 residues. The CDR3 region has the DNA TGTGCCTGTCAGGGGCGGGGGGATCAGCCCCAGCATTTT. Amino acids: CACQGRGDQPQHF.

The sample holds many counts of this clone. V and J are TRBV11-3 and TRBJ1-1; 10 bases are a match to TRBD1. The junction had 6 bases not matched to a gene; V was cut back by 5 bases and J by 0 bases. The germline CDR1 and CDR2 sequences are SGHNT and YENEEA. This CDR3 is 16 amino acids long. DNA for the CDR3: TGTGCCAGCAGCCCCCGAGGACAGGGGGTGAACACTGAAGCTTTCTTT. As protein: CASSPRGQGVNTEAFF. The full variable domain, completed using reference TRBV11-3 and TRBJ1-1, is EAGVVQSPRYKIIEKKQPVAFWCNPISGHNTLYWYLQNLGQGPELLIRYENEEAVDDSQLPKDRFSAERLKGVDSTLKIQPAELGDSAVYLCASSPRGQGVNTEAFFGQGTRLTVV.

The V gene is TRBV9, the J gene TRBJ1-4; D gene uncertain. Germline CDR1 SGDLS, CDR2 YYNGEE. The CDR3 has 12 amino acids. Trimming took 4 bases from V and 6 from J, leaving 7 bases between them. The CDR3 protein is CASSSPYEKLFF. For the CDR3, the DNA is TGTGCCAGCAGCTCGCCGTATGAAAAACTGTTTTTT. Combining the CDR3 with reference TRBV9 and TRBJ1-4 gives the whole variable domain DSGVTQTPKHLITATGQRVTLRCSPRSGDLSVYWYQQSLDQGLQFLIQYYNGEERAKGNILERFSAQQFPDLHSELNLSSLELGDSALYFCASSSPYEKLFFGSGTQLSVL.

This rearrangement joins TRBV19 to TRBJ2-1, with TRBD2 identical over 11 bases. Germline V gene lookup returns CDR1 LNHDA and CDR2 SQIVND (reference sequence). The CDR3 extends over 18 amino acids. J lost 6 bases, V lost 5 bases, and 15 bases had no gene match. The CDR3 DNA sequence: TGTGCCAGTAGTTCCCATCTAGCGGGGGGACGGTACGGCAATGAGCAGTTCTTC. Its protein is CASSSHLAGGRYGNEQFF.

The genes are TRBV6-8 and TRBJ1-2, with D perhaps matching TRBD1 (6 bases). Germline V gives CDR1 MNHGY, CDR2 SAAAGT. The V end was cut by 7 bases, the J end by 6 bases, with 24 bases between. The CDR3 spans 16 residues. The CDR3 nucleotides read TGTGCCAGCACTCACCTAGGTGGGGGCGGAATTGATGGCTACACCTTC. It yields the protein CASTHLGGGGIDGYTF.

The V call is TRBV11-3, the J call TRBJ2-3; 8 bases fit TRBD2. Germline CDR1 reads SGHNT; CDR2 reads YENEEA. V was pared by 1 base and J by 6 bases, with 12 bases of the junction left unmatched. This CDR3 is 17 amino acids long. Written as DNA, the CDR3 is TGTGCCAGCAGCTTAGTGTCCCCCACGGGAGGGGGGGATACGCAGTATTTT. Its translation: CASSLVSPTGGGDTQYF.

A few counts support this clone. CDR3 in DNA: TGTGCCAGCTCACCAGTGGCAGGTTCTAATGAAAAACTGTTTTTT. Translated, it gives CASSPVAGSNEKLFF. The V gene is TRBV18, the J gene TRBJ1-4; D not certain. Trimming took off 2 bases at V and 3 bases at J, with 10 bases between the two ends. Germline-derived CDR1 and CDR2 are KGHSH and LQKENI. The CDR3 extends over 15 amino acids.

The chain joins TRBV29-1 to TRBJ2-1; possibly TRBD2 for D (6 bases). The V gene lost 4 bases and the J gene lost 3 bases, with 13 bases spanning the gap. The CDR3 totals 14 residues. The V gene's germline CDR1 is SQVTM and CDR2 ANQGSEA. As DNA, the CDR3 is TGCAGCGTTGGAACCCCGGGACTCTACAATGAGCAGTTCTTC. Protein: CSVGTPGLYNEQFF.

The table lists this clone with a few counts. This rearrangement joins TRBV9 to TRBJ2-1; perhaps TRBD1 as D (5 bases). This CDR3 contains 17 residues. V lost 7 bases, J lost 1 base, and 21 bases lay in between. The germline gives CDR1 SGDLS, CDR2 YYNGEE. This CDR3 reads CASESLKDSQSYNEQFF. The CDR3 bases are TGTGCCAGCGAATCTTTAAAAGACAGCCAGTCCTACAATGAGCAGTTCTTC.

J is TRBJ1-5 and V is TRBV28, with a possible D match to TRBD1 (5 bases). The V end was cut by 2 bases, the J end by 8 bases, with 13 bases between. Germline CDR1 MDHEN, CDR2 SYDVKM. The CDR3 length is 14 residues. The CDR3 DNA reads as TGTGCCAGCAGTTTACCAGGGAAAGGAAAGCCCCAGCATTTT. Protein sequence: CASSLPGKGKPQHF.

V is TRBV6-7 and J is TRBJ1-1, with TRBD1 as a possible D gene (5 bases). TRBV6-7 is designated an ORF whose function remains uncertain. Trimming took off 5 bases at V and 2 bases at J, with 21 bases between the two ends. The length of the CDR3 is 17 residues. CDR3 DNA: TGTGCCAGCAGTGAAGCAGGCAGGGCGAATATCAACACTGAAGCTTTCTTT. This translates into CASSEAGRANINTEAFF.

Many counts were recorded for this clone. This chain joins TRBV11-3 and TRBJ1-1; the match to TRBD1 covers 7 bases. Looked up from germline, CDR1 is SGHNT and CDR2 is YENEEA. After removal of 6 bases from V and 3 bases from J, the junction contained 13 bases not matched to a gene. This CDR3 contains 16 residues. CDR3 region: CASRPLVLQGYTEAFF. In DNA form, the CDR3 reads TGTGCCAGCAGGCCCTTAGTTCTACAGGGGTACACTGAAGCTTTCTTT.

The V call is TRBV23-1, the J call TRBJ1-5; D uncertain. TRBV23-1 is an ORF for which the function is uncertain. The CDR3 has 15 amino acids. With 6 bases removed from V and 0 bases from J, the gap between germline ends came to 12 bases. CDR3 region: CASSQDGYSNQPQHF. Written as DNA, the CDR3 is TGCGCCAGCAGCCAAGACGGGTATAGCAATCAGCCCCAGCATTTT.